These 10 T cell receptor beta chains were all obtained from the same sample, sequenced in a study of cytomegalovirus exposure and HLA in healthy donors. The protocol was immunoSEQ multiplex PCR, while the TCRdb copy is restricted to in-frame clones and leaves out a portion. The table lists around 200,000 clones, about four fifths of them singletons. Input material: PBMCs. Receptors were obtained from a woman between 18 and 29 years old in good health and CMV-seropositive.

This chain connects TRBV10-1 to TRBJ1-4; D remains unclear. V was pared by 3 bases and J by 0 bases, with 5 bases between. Germline assignment: CDR1 WNHNN and CDR2 SYGVQD (reference sequence). This CDR3 is built from 14 residues. The CDR3 sequence is CASSDGATNEKLFF. The CDR3 DNA reads as TGCGCCAGCAGTGACGGGGCAACTAATGAAAAACTGTTTTTT.

This sequence joins TRBV27 and TRBJ1-5; 7 bases fit TRBD1. This CDR3 comprises 17 residues. The J segment lost 6 bases and the V segment lost 5 bases, leaving 16 bases of the junction unmatched. Germline CDR1 is MNHEY and CDR2 is SMNVEV (reference sequence). CDR3 coding DNA: TGTGCCAGCAGTCCCCTTTATCCCGACAGGGTAAGTCAGCCCCAGCATTTT. The encoded protein is CASSPLYPDRVSQPQHF.

This rearrangement joins TRBV2 to TRBJ2-1; a possible D gene is TRBD1 (6 bases). The ends were cut back, 5 bases at V and 8 bases at J, with 16 bases in the middle. The germline V gene has CDR1 SNHLY and CDR2 FYNNEI. This CDR3 spans 14 amino acids. For the CDR3, the DNA is TGTGCCAGCAGTAAGGGGGAAATCCGATATGAGCAGTTCTTC. This encodes CASSKGEIRYEQFF.

The rearrangement uses TRBV11-2 and TRBJ1-2; D gene unclear. With 1 base removed from V and 7 bases from J, the gap between germline ends came to 10 bases. The CDR3 runs to 13 residues. Germline V gene data show CDR1 as SGHAT and CDR2 as FQNNGV. CDR3 loop: CASSLARHGGYTF. The CDR3 nucleotides read TGTGCCAGCAGCTTAGCCAGGCACGGTGGCTACACCTTC.

This clone occurred once. The rearrangement links TRBV6-1 to TRBJ2-1, with TRBD2 matching 12 bases. The CDR3 length is 18 residues. The junction had 7 bases not matched to a gene; V was cut back by 2 bases and J by 2 bases. CDR1 and CDR2 from the germline V gene are MNHNS and SASEGT. The CDR3 DNA reads TGTGCCAGCAGTGAATACGGGACTAGCGGGCGAACCTACAATGAGCAGTTCTTC. This codes for CASSEYGTSGRTYNEQFF.

V usage is TRBV7-9 and J usage is TRBJ2-7; TRBD1 might be the D (6 bases). Trimming pared 2 bases from V and 2 bases from J, leaving 13 bases between. CDR1 and CDR2 from the germline V gene are SEHNR and FQNEAQ (reference sequence). The CDR3 sequence is 15 residues long. CDR3 in DNA: TGTGCCAGCAGCTTATTCAGGGGCCTAACCTACGAGCAGTACTTC. This gives the protein CASSLFRGLTYEQYF.

The chain joins TRBV5-1 to TRBJ1-2; 7 nucleotides align to TRBD1. Germline V gives CDR1 SGHRS, CDR2 YFSETQ. The CDR3 totals 13 residues. The V segment lost 4 bases and the J segment 2 bases; nucleotides outside the gene matches: 2. DNA for the CDR3: TGCGCCAGCAGCACGGGACAGAACTATGGCTACACCTTC. As protein: CASSTGQNYGYTF.

V is TRBV10-3 and J is TRBJ1-2; D might be TRBD1 (5 bases). Trimming stripped 3 bases from V and 5 bases from J, with 16 bases between. The CDR3 extends over 15 amino acids. The germline CDR1 and CDR2 sequences are ENHRY and SYGVKD. The CDR3 DNA follows: TGTGCCATCAGTGACTTGATGGGGACTCAATATGGCTACACCTTC. This gives the protein CAISDLMGTQYGYTF.

V usage is TRBV11-2 and J usage is TRBJ2-1; no clear D gene. Germline V gene sequence: CDR1 SGHAT, CDR2 FQNNGV. This CDR3 spans 11 amino acids. The germline V and J ends were trimmed by 2 bases and 6 bases, with 2 bases remaining between them. The CDR3 sequence: CASSLLNEQFF. The DNA for the CDR3 is TGTGCCAGCAGCTTACTCAATGAGCAGTTCTTC. Full variable domain (outside the CDR3, taken from reference TRBV11-2 and TRBJ2-1): EAGVAQSPRYKIIEKRQSVAFWCNPISGHATLYWYQQILGQGPKLLIQFQNNGVVDDSQLPKDRFSAERLKGVDSTLKIQPAKLEDSAVYLCASSLLNEQFFGPGTRLTVL.

The chain uses TRBV2 and TRBJ2-7, with a weak D call TRBD1 (7 bases). The V end was cut by 4 bases, the J end by 4 bases, with 14 bases between. The CDR3 has 14 amino acids. Per germline, CDR1 SNHLY and CDR2 FYNNEI. The CDR3 DNA is TGTGCCAGCAGTGTAGTACAGGGGAGGTACGAGCAGTACTTC. It translates to CASSVVQGRYEQYF.